These 21 T cell receptor beta chains were all obtained from the same sample, sequenced in a study of regulatory T cells in long-lasting Graves disease (TCRdb year 2021). The time point label, read with the paper, signifies: newly diagnosed GD, antithyroid drugs for less than 3 months. RNA was extracted from PBMCs in TRIzol for both TCR sequencing and RNA sequencing. The library was built by means of multiplex PCR. Sequencing was performed on an Illumina HiSeq 4000. TCR beta libraries were built with iRepertoire HTBI primers and Arm-PCR amplification of CDR3 regions. The public reads were reprocessed in TCRdb via fastp at Q25 and MiXCR, keeping in-frame beta chains. Every entry covers one CDR3 protein and lists the most common genes and DNA from its rows. This sample is represented by roughly 530,000 distinct CDR3 sequences; about 16% of them were singletons. Approximately 25% of the sample is taken by the ten largest.

The data also belong to a second study, concerning T cells in Graves' hyperthyroidism and ophthalmopathy.

The input for sequencing was peripheral blood mononuclear cells (PBMCs), taken at new diagnosis, from a patient treated with antithyroid drugs. The receptors derive from a woman aged 40 to 65 with Graves disease. Donor details come from another sample of the same person, matched by shared clones.

A few counts support this clonotype. The chain uses TRBV3-1 and TRBJ2-7; tentative D call: TRBD2 (6 bases). The CDR3 loop spans 19 amino acids. V lost 3 bases to trimming and J lost 0 bases, with 24 bases between them. Germline V CDR1 and CDR2: LGHDT, YNNKEL (reference sequence). In nucleotides, the CDR3 is TGTGCCAGCAGCCAGAGTCGCGGGGTTGGGGGATCTATCTCCTACGAGCAGTACTTC. Translating gives CASSQSRGVGGSISYEQYF.

This clonotype was detected many times. The chain combines TRBV9 with TRBJ1-2, with a weak D call TRBD1 (6 bases). This CDR3 contains 12 residues. The germline V gene encodes CDR1 SGDLS and CDR2 YYNGEE. Deletions cut 3 bases from V and 7 bases from J, with 10 bases between. The CDR3 region has the DNA TGTGCCAGCAGCGCAACAGGGACTGGCTACACCTTC. It specifies CASSATGTGYTF.

This clonotype was seen more than once but under ten times. The chain uses TRBV20-1 and TRBJ1-2, with 7 bases lining up with TRBD1. The CDR3 length is 14 residues. Per the germline V gene, CDR1 is DFQATT and CDR2 is SNEGSKA (reference sequence). Germline trimming cut 2 bases from V and 8 bases from J; bases unmatched to any gene: 11. The CDR3 coding sequence is TGCAGTGCTAGATACAGGGCAGGGGGAGACGGCTACACCTTC. Its translation: CSARYRAGGDGYTF.

This clonotype showed up many times. This chain uses TRBV30 with TRBJ1-1, with D possibly TRBD1 on 6 matching bases. The germline V gene has CDR1 GTSNPN and CDR2 SVGIG (reference sequence). The V and J ends lost 2 bases and 1 base respectively, with 11 bases between them. There are 14 residues in the CDR3. CDR3 protein: CAWSLGGPNTEAFF. For the CDR3, the DNA is TGTGCCTGGAGTTTAGGGGGGCCGAACACTGAAGCTTTCTTT. Using reference TRBV30 and TRBJ1-1 for the parts outside the CDR3, the full variable domain is SQTIHQWPATLVQPVGSPLSLECTVEGTSNPNLYWYRQAAGRGLQLLFYSVGIGQISSEVPQNLSASRPQDRQFILSSKKLLLSDSGFYLCAWSLGGPNTEAFFGQGTRLTVV.

Many counts were recorded for this clonotype. The gene calls are TRBV13 and TRBJ2-7; a weak D match, TRBD2 (6 bases). The germline V gene encodes CDR1 PRHDT and CDR2 FYEKMQ (reference sequence). With 0 bases removed from V and 0 bases from J, the gap between germline ends came to 9 bases. This CDR3 is 15 amino acids long. CDR3 DNA: TGTGCCAGCAGCTTAGGGGCGGGGAACTCCTACGAGCAGTACTTC. Translation: CASSLGAGNSYEQYF.

There are many counts of this clonotype. One junction end disagrees with the germline gene, perhaps due to a read error. V gene TRBV5-1 combines with J gene TRBJ1-1; D gene ambiguous. The germline V gene encodes CDR1 SGHRS and CDR2 YFSETQ. The CDR3 runs 14 residues. CDR3 sequence: CASSLAGMNTEAFF. In nucleotides, the CDR3 is TGTGCCAGCAGCTTAGCAGGAATGAACACTGAAGCTTTCTTT.

This clonotype appeared many times. This chain links TRBV30 with TRBJ1-1, with D unclear. The CDR3 is 12 amino acids. The germline V and J ends were trimmed by 3 bases and 8 bases, with 13 bases remaining between them. Germline lookup yields CDR1 GTSNPN and CDR2 SVGIG (reference sequence). The DNA of the CDR3 is TGTGCCTGGAGGGGCTCGGGAACCGAAGCTTTCTTT. This gives the protein CAWRGSGTEAFF.

This clonotype has ten or more counts. V is TRBV7-8 and J is TRBJ2-1; the D is unclear. The CDR3 is 11 residues long. CDR1 and CDR2 (germline): SGHVS, FQNEAQ. V was shortened by 1 base and J by 8 bases, with 3 bases between the two germline ends. DNA for the CDR3: TGTGCCAGCAGCTTAGAGGATGAGCAGTTCTTC. Encoded protein: CASSLEDEQFF. Together with reference TRBV7-8 and TRBJ2-1, the CDR3 gives the full variable domain: GAGVSQSPRYKVAKRGQDVALRCDPISGHVSLFWYQQALGQGPEFLTYFQNEAQLDKSGLPSDRFFAERPEGSVSTLKIQRTQQEDSAVYLCASSLEDEQFFGPGTRLTVL.

This clonotype has more than one count but fewer than ten. This sequence joins TRBV19 and TRBJ1-2; D remains unclear. Trimming stripped 7 bases from V and 5 bases from J, with 17 bases between. This CDR3 comprises 14 residues. Germline V gene sequence: CDR1 LNHDA, CDR2 SQIVND (reference sequence). CDR3 DNA sequence: TGTGCCAGTACCCCGTTCGAAGCGTCTTATGGCTACACCTTC. It translates to CASTPFEASYGYTF.

This clonotype was counted only a few times. The rearrangement joins TRBV7-9 to TRBJ1-3; D is uncertain. The germline V and J ends were trimmed by 1 base and 2 bases, with 12 bases remaining between them. CDR3 length equals 16 residues. Germline values: CDR1 SEHNR, CDR2 FQNEAQ (reference sequence). The CDR3 DNA sequence: TGTGCCAGCAGCTTAGACCGGGGAAACCCTGGAAACACCATATATTTT. It yields the protein CASSLDRGNPGNTIYF. Using reference TRBV7-9 and TRBJ1-3 for the parts outside the CDR3, the full variable domain is DTGVSQNPRHKITKRGQNVTFRCDPISEHNRLYWYRQTLGQGPEFLTYFQNEAQLEKSRLLSDRFSAERPKGSFSTLEIQRTEQGDSAMYLCASSLDRGNPGNTIYFGEGSWLTVV.

This clonotype was counted ten times or more. The chain carries TRBV11-2 and TRBJ2-5; weak D call: TRBD2 (6 bases). Deletions cut 2 bases from V and 6 bases from J, with 16 bases between. The germline gives CDR1 SGHAT, CDR2 FQNNGV. The CDR3 runs to 15 residues. The CDR3 DNA sequence: TGTGCCAGCAGCTTAATAGGGCAGGGCGGGAAGACCCAGTACTTC. It is translated as CASSLIGQGGKTQYF.

This chain joins TRBV20-1 and TRBJ1-1; D not resolved. From germline, CDR1 is DFQATT and CDR2 SNEGSKA (reference sequence). The CDR3 covers 13 residues. With 4 bases removed from V and 0 bases from J, the gap between germline ends came to 9 bases. This CDR3 is CSATSRMNTEAFF. CDR3 nucleotides: TGCAGTGCTACCTCGAGAATGAACACTGAAGCTTTCTTT.

DNA for the CDR3: TGCAGTGCCCGGGAGGCCGGGGGCTACACCTTC. This encodes CSAREAGGYTF. The gene calls are TRBV20-1 and TRBJ1-2; D is uncertain. The CDR3 runs to 11 residues. CDR1 is DFQATT, CDR2 SNEGSKA, per germline (reference sequence). V lost 6 bases to trimming and J lost 8 bases, with 13 bases between them.

The chain carries TRBV6-5 and TRBJ1-5; D not resolved. Germline CDR1 and CDR2: MNHEY and SVGAGI. The length of the CDR3 is 16 residues. V lost 2 bases and J 0 bases, leaving 11 bases between the germline ends. CDR3 amino acids: CASSYPRTDSNQPQHF. CDR3 coding DNA: TGTGCCAGCAGTTACCCCAGGACGGATAGCAATCAGCCCCAGCATTTT.

A few counts support this clonotype. CDR3 bases: TGTGCCAGCAGCCAAGAGAACGGGGGGGCCAGGAACAATGAGCAGTTCTTC. It translates to CASSQENGGARNNEQFF. This chain connects TRBV3-1 to TRBJ2-1, with 8 positions matching TRBD2. The CDR3 length is 17 residues. CDR1 and CDR2 from the germline V gene are LGHDT and YNNKEL (reference sequence). V was pared by 0 bases and J by 5 bases, with 9 bases of the junction left unmatched.

The gene calls are TRBV4-2 and TRBJ2-7, with 15 positions matching TRBD2. The CDR3 runs to 16 residues. The germline CDR1 and CDR2 sequences are LGHNA and YNFKEQ. With V trimmed by 3 bases and J by 4 bases, 4 bases remained unmatched. CDR3 bases: TGTGCCAGCAGCCACGGGACTAGCGGGGGGCTTTACGAGCAGTACTTC. Protein sequence: CASSHGTSGGLYEQYF.

Regarding this clonotype: A far larger clone is just one base off, so this is likely a read error. The chain carries TRBV6-4 and TRBJ1-1, with unresolved D. The CDR3 covers 13 residues. Per germline, CDR1 MRHNA and CDR2 SNTAGT. V was pared by 5 bases and J by 3 bases, with 10 bases between. CDR3 in amino acids: CASSYRRDTEAFF. Written as DNA, the CDR3 is TGTGCCAGCAGTTACCGGAGGGACACTGAAGCTTTCTTT.

The sample holds a few counts of this clonotype. The chain employs TRBV7-8 and TRBJ2-7; the match to TRBD1 covers 8 bases. The CDR3 is 14 residues long. J gave up 4 bases and V 7 bases, and 9 bases lay outside the gene matches. Per the germline V gene, CDR1 is SGHVS and CDR2 is FQNEAQ. CDR3 DNA: TGTGCCAGCACCGATCGACGACAGGGGTACGAGCAGTACTTC. It encodes CASTDRRQGYEQYF.

This clonotype was observed a handful of times. This chain links TRBV20-1 with TRBJ2-3; D possibly corresponds to TRBD2 (6 bases). Germline V gene lookup returns CDR1 DFQATT and CDR2 SNEGSKA (reference sequence). V lost 8 bases, J lost 3 bases, and 15 bases lay in between. The CDR3 has 13 residues. The CDR3: CSNNGRGTDTQYF. CDR3 bases: TGCAGTAATAATGGGCGGGGAACAGATACGCAGTATTTT.

The V call is TRBV3-1, the J call TRBJ2-5; D perhaps matches TRBD2 (5 bases). Trimming removed 2 bases from V and 2 bases from J, with 15 bases in between. The CDR3 sequence is 16 residues long. Germline CDR1 is LGHDT and CDR2 is YNNKEL (reference sequence). The CDR3 sequence: CASSQSPFRGQETQYF. In DNA form, the CDR3 reads TGTGCCAGCAGCCAATCGCCGTTTCGGGGACAAGAGACCCAGTACTTC.

As DNA, the CDR3 is TGCAGCGTTGACAGAGGGGAAGGAGCTTTCTTT. Its protein is CSVDRGEGAFF. The genes are TRBV29-1 and TRBJ1-1; TRBD1 is a possible D gene (5 bases). This CDR3 region has 11 residues. The V end was cut by 3 bases, the J end by 10 bases, with 12 bases between. Germline CDR1 is SQVTM and CDR2 is ANQGSEA.